These 13 T cell receptor beta chains were sequenced from one sample in a study of naive and memory T cell subsets. The SP2 primer and nested alpha and beta constant region primers amplified ligated cDNA in four rounds. TCRdb ran MiXCR on the 5' RACE reads and lists one entry per CDR3 protein. The repertoire has roughly 56,000 distinct CDR3 sequences, about 7.2% of them found once; the top ten carry roughly 9.7%. A UMI-containing oligonucleotide was joined by 3' ligation to the TCR cDNA template. These receptors all come from a male donor in good health.

This clonotype occurred many times. The rearrangement joins TRBV29-1 to TRBJ2-1, with 8 nucleotides matching TRBD2. Losses at the gene ends were 0 bases for V and 6 bases for J; bases not matched to a gene: 7. This CDR3 comprises 15 residues. From germline, CDR1 is SQVTM and CDR2 ANQGSEA. CDR3 region: CSVEDPGLEGNEQFF. Written as DNA, the CDR3 is TGCAGCGTTGAAGATCCGGGACTAGAAGGCAATGAGCAGTTCTTC.

This clonotype was picked up many times. The chain carries TRBV28 and TRBJ2-7; D is possibly TRBD1 or TRBD2 (6 bases each). V lost 4 bases, J lost 3 bases, and 19 bases lay in between. This CDR3 is 16 amino acids long. Looked up from germline, CDR1 is MDHEN and CDR2 is SYDVKM. CDR3 region: CASSSPDRGRLYEQYF. CDR3 sequence (DNA): TGTGCCAGCAGTTCACCCGACCGGGGGCGACTCTACGAGCAGTACTTC.

This clonotype appeared a few times. V gene TRBV2 combines with J gene TRBJ2-4; D possibly matches TRBD1 or TRBD2 (5 bases each). Germline V lookup: CDR1 SNHLY, CDR2 FYNNEI. Trimming took 8 bases from V and 2 from J, leaving 13 bases between them. The CDR3 is made up of 14 amino acids. CDR3 protein: CASGTGLSKNIQYF. The CDR3 nucleotides are TGTGCCAGCGGGACCGGTCTATCCAAAAACATTCAGTACTTC.

The CDR3 sequence is CASGSLTGTVQYF. CDR3 coding DNA: TGTGCTAGTGGTTCCTTAACAGGGACCGTGCAGTACTTC. The rearrangement joins TRBV12-5 to TRBJ2-7; weak D call: TRBD1 (6 bases). Between the trimmed V and J ends, which lost 4 bases and 9 bases, there was a span of 16 bases. Germline loops: CDR1 LGHNT, CDR2 FRNRAP. This CDR3 is 13 amino acids long.

This clonotype was seen many times. The chain joins TRBV18 to TRBJ1-1; D is ambiguous. Germline V gene sequence: CDR1 KGHSH, CDR2 LQKENI. Trimming left V 5 bases short and J 7 bases short, with 8 bases between. The CDR3 has 11 residues. CDR3 residues: CASSEADEAFF. In DNA, the CDR3 is TGTGCCAGCTCAGAAGCCGATGAAGCTTTCTTT.

This clonotype was counted a few times. The chain has TRBV29-1 and TRBJ2-5; D unresolved. CDR1 is SQVTM and CDR2 is ANQGSEA in the germline V gene. There are 10 residues in the CDR3. V gave up 6 bases and J gave up 9 bases, with 11 bases separating them. CDR3 in DNA: TGCAGCGTGGCCACGACGGCCCAGTACTTC. Translating it yields CSVATTAQYF.

The table lists this clonotype with a few counts. V is TRBV29-1 and J is TRBJ2-2; D might be TRBD1 (5 bases). Trimming left V 4 bases short and J 3 bases short, with 9 bases between. Germline V gene data show CDR1 as SQVTM and CDR2 as ANQGSEA. This CDR3 contains 13 residues. CDR3: CSVVGQHTGELFF. Here the CDR3 DNA reads TGCAGCGTTGTGGGGCAGCACACCGGGGAGCTGTTTTTT.

The sample holds a few counts of this clonotype. This sequence joins TRBV4-2 and TRBJ1-1, with D tentatively TRBD1 (6 bases). Per germline, CDR1 LGHNA and CDR2 YNFKEQ. The CDR3 extends over 13 amino acids. Trimming stripped 3 bases from V and 5 bases from J, with 10 bases between. The CDR3 sequence: CASSQPGDTEAFF. Written as DNA, the CDR3 is TGTGCCAGCAGCCAGCCAGGGGATACTGAAGCTTTCTTT.

V usage is TRBV29-1 and J usage is TRBJ1-2, with unresolved D. CDR1 and CDR2 from the germline V gene are SQVTM and ANQGSEA. The germline V and J ends were trimmed by 6 bases and 1 base, with 9 bases remaining between them. The CDR3 consists of 12 residues. The CDR3 nucleotides read TGCAGCGTCCAGACAAGTAACTATGGCTACACCTTC. Translation: CSVQTSNYGYTF.

J is TRBJ1-4 and V is TRBV5-4; possible D gene TRBD1, 6 bases. CDR1 is SGHNT, CDR2 YYREEE, per germline (reference sequence). Trimming left V 9 bases short and J 8 bases short, with 17 bases between. The CDR3 has 13 amino acids. The CDR3 loop reads CAINQQGDEKLFF. Here the CDR3 DNA reads TGTGCCATCAATCAACAGGGAGACGAAAAACTGTTTTTT.

This clonotype is a singleton in its sample. The V gene is TRBV20-1, the J gene TRBJ1-1; a possible D gene is TRBD1 (5 bases). In germline, CDR1 is DFQATT, CDR2 SNEGSKA (reference sequence). This CDR3 spans 15 amino acids. Trimming cost V 2 bases and J 2 bases, with 15 bases left between them. The CDR3, as DNA: TGCAGTGCTAGACAGGCAGGGAGGCTCAACACTGAAGCTTTCTTT. Amino acid sequence: CSARQAGRLNTEAFF.

This rearrangement joins TRBV12-3 or TRBV12-4 to TRBJ2-1, with 10 nucleotides matching TRBD2. The CDR3 consists of 18 residues. V lost 4 bases, J lost 6 bases, and 15 bases stayed unmatched. Written as DNA, the CDR3 is TGTGCCAGCAGTTCACCTCGTCCTAGCGGGAGAAGGGGCAATGAGCAGTTCTTC. Translating gives CASSSPRPSGRRGNEQFF.

The DNA of the CDR3 is TGTGCCAGCAGCCCAACAACTGCAAGCTCTGGAAACACCATATATTTT. Amino acid sequence: CASSPTTASSGNTIYF. This chain connects TRBV11-2 to TRBJ1-3; D gene unclear. The CDR3 sequence is 16 residues long. Germline V gene data show CDR1 as SGHAT and CDR2 as FQNNGV. Trimming removed 5 bases at V and 0 bases at J, with 14 bases between.